These T cell receptor beta chains were read from a single sample in a study of blood T cell repertoires in COVID-19. The assay was immunoSEQ multiplex PCR, and TCRdb's table has in-frame clones only and misses some. This sample has 200,000 or so clones, with roughly 80% found just once. The sample comprised peripheral blood. These receptors all stem from an elderly woman with COVID-19, enrolled during active disease. Each CDR3 is given with its conserved first and last residue. The order of the fields is J gene, V gene, clone size, D gene, CDR3 protein, CDR3 DNA. The D gene is left open where the match is weak. Clone size is stated in some rows and not others, as once, few, many or a class when expanded.

J: TRBJ1-2
V: TRBV28
size: -
D: -
CDR3: CASSSGGYGYTF
DNA: TGTGCCAGCAGTTCGGGTGGCTATGGCTACACCTTC

J: TRBJ2-1
V: TRBV6-1
size: -
D: -
CDR3: CASSGGPSRIHYNEQFF
DNA: TGTGCCAGCAGTGGGGGCCCGTCCCGGATCCACTACAATGAGCAGTTCTTC

J: TRBJ1-4
V: TRBV5-1
size: -
D: TRBD1
CDR3: CASRAGTGNEKLFF
DNA: TGCGCCAGCAGGGCCGGGACAGGGAATGAAAAACTGTTTTTT

J: TRBJ2-7
V: TRBV18
size: -
D: TRBD1
CDR3: CASSGSGTGTSYEQYF
DNA: TGTGCCAGCTCAGGATCCGGGACAGGGACATCCTACGAGCAGTACTTC

J: TRBJ2-5
V: TRBV19
size: -
D: TRBD2
CDR3: CASSRKGLAGGQETQYF
DNA: TGTGCCAGTAGTCGTAAGGGACTAGCGGGGGGGCAAGAGACCCAGTACTTC

J: TRBJ2-5
V: TRBV10-3
size: -
D: -
CDR3: CAISEVEGGLRETQYF
DNA: TGTGCCATCAGTGAGGTAGAGGGGGGGCTTCGAGAGACCCAGTACTTC

J: TRBJ2-1
V: TRBV27
size: -
D: -
CDR3: CASSLAGPYNEQFF
DNA: TGTGCCAGCAGTTTAGCGGGGCCGTACAATGAGCAGTTCTTC

J: TRBJ1-3
V: TRBV19
size: -
D: -
CDR3: CASNFGQINAAIYF
DNA: TGTGCCAGTAACTTCGGACAGATCAACGCCGCCATATATTTT

J: TRBJ2-5
V: TRBV11-2
size: -
D: TRBD1
CDR3: CASSRQGPETQYF
DNA: TGTGCCAGCAGTAGACAGGGTCCGGAGACCCAGTACTTC

J: TRBJ2-3
V: TRBV11-3
size: -
D: -
CDR3: CASSLDPTSTDTQYF
DNA: TGTGCCAGCAGCTTAGACCCGACTAGCACAGATACGCAGTATTTT

J: TRBJ2-3
V: TRBV7-2
size: -
D: -
CDR3: CASSFPGLQTDTQYF
DNA: TGTGCCAGCAGCTTTCCGGGACTCCAAACAGATACGCAGTATTTT

J: TRBJ1-2
V: TRBV7-9
size: -
D: -
CDR3: CASSLQDSLHGYTF
DNA: TGTGCCAGCAGCTTACAGGACAGCCTGCATGGCTACACCTTC

J: TRBJ1-5
V: TRBV3-1/TRBV3-2
size: -
D: TRBD1
CDR3: CASRQSGQGQPQHF
DNA: TGTGCCAGCAGACAGTCCGGACAGGGTCAGCCCCAGCATTTT

J: TRBJ1-4
V: TRBV30
size: few
D: -
CDR3: CASRGSTNEKLFF
DNA: TGTGCCTCTCGGGGTTCAACTAATGAAAAACTGTTTTTT

J: TRBJ2-1
V: TRBV6-5
size: -
D: -
CDR3: CASLPQGWFHEQFF
DNA: TGTGCCAGCCTCCCGCAGGGTTGGTTTCATGAGCAGTTCTTC

J: TRBJ1-2
V: TRBV28
size: few
D: -
CDR3: CASSLRQYGYTF
DNA: TGTGCCAGCAGTTTAAGACAGTATGGCTACACCTTC

J: TRBJ2-1
V: TRBV9
size: -
D: -
CDR3: CASSVGHGLTYNEQFF
DNA: TGTGCCAGCAGCGTAGGACACGGTCTCACCTACAATGAGCAGTTCTTC

J: TRBJ1-4
V: TRBV6-5
size: few
D: TRBD1
CDR3: CASSYSQGAGEKLFF
DNA: TGTGCCAGCAGTTACTCACAGGGGGCGGGCGAAAAACTGTTTTTT

J: TRBJ1-2
V: TRBV18
size: -
D: TRBD1
CDR3: CASSPTGGAVYGYTF
DNA: TGTGCCAGCTCACCGACAGGGGGCGCGGTCTATGGCTACACCTTC

J: TRBJ2-5
V: TRBV5-1
size: -
D: TRBD1
CDR3: CASSFRQGDSETQYF
DNA: TGCGCCAGCAGCTTCAGACAGGGGGATTCGGAGACCCAGTACTTC

J: TRBJ1-1
V: TRBV29-1
size: -
D: -
CDR3: CSGNRATEAFF
DNA: TGCAGCGGGAACAGGGCCACTGAAGCTTTCTTT

J: TRBJ1-4
V: TRBV4-1
size: -
D: -
CDR3: CASSQGPDRRFEKLFF
DNA: TGCGCCAGCAGCCAAGGTCCGGATAGGAGGTTTGAAAAACTGTTTTTT

J: TRBJ2-5
V: TRBV11-3
size: -
D: -
CDR3: CASSLGGSQETQYF
DNA: TGTGCCAGCAGCTTAGGCGGCAGCCAAGAGACCCAGTACTTC

J: TRBJ2-3
V: TRBV6-5
size: -
D: -
CDR3: CASNRARGTDTQYF
DNA: TGTGCCAGCAACAGGGCTCGGGGCACAGATACGCAGTATTTT

J: TRBJ1-6
V: TRBV6-5
size: -
D: TRBD1
CDR3: CASRQGDLRSPLHF
DNA: TGTGCCAGCAGGCAGGGGGACTTGAGGTCACCCCTCCACTTT

J: TRBJ1-2
V: TRBV6-5
size: -
D: -
CDR3: CASSYSGSLWDGYTF
DNA: TGTGCCAGCAGTTACTCGGGCAGCCTCTGGGATGGCTACACCTTC

J: TRBJ2-3
V: TRBV28
size: -
D: TRBD2
CDR3: CASRTQRGDLPDTQYF
DNA: TGTGCCAGCAGAACTCAGCGGGGTGATCTCCCAGATACGCAGTATTTT

J: TRBJ2-5
V: TRBV5-8
size: -
D: -
CDR3: CASSLGGVRETQYF
DNA: TGTGCCAGCAGCTTAGGAGGGGTTCGAGAGACCCAGTACTTC